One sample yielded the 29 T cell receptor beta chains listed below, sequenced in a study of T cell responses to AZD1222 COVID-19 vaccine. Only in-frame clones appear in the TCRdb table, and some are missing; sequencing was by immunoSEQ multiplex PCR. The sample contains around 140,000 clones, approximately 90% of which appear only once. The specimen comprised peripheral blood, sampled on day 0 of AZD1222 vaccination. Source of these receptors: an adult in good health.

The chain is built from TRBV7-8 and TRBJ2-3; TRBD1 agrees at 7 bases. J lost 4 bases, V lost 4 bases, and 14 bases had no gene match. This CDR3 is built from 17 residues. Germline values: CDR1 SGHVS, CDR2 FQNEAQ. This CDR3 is CASSSQGGRVDSDTQYF. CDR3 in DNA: TGTGCCAGCAGCTCCCAAGGGGGCAGGGTTGATTCAGATACGCAGTATTTT.

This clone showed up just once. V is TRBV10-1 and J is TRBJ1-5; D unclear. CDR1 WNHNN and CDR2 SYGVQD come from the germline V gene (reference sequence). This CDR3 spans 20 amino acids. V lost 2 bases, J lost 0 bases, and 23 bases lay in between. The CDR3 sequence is CASSEPPRLPLTNSNQPQHF. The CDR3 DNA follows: TGCGCCAGCAGTGAGCCCCCCCGCTTACCGCTAACTAATAGCAATCAGCCCCAGCATTTT.

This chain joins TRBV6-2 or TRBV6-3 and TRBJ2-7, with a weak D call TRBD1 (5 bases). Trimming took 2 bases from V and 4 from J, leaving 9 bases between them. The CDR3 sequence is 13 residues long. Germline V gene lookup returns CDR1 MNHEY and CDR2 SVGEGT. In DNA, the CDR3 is TGTGCCAGCAGTTACGCAGGGCCTTACGAGCAGTACTTC. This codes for CASSYAGPYEQYF.

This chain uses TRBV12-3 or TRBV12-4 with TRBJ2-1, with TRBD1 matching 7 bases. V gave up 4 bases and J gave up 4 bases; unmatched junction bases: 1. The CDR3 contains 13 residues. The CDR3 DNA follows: TGTGCCAGCAGTTGGGGACAGTACAATGAGCAGTTCTTC. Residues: CASSWGQYNEQFF.

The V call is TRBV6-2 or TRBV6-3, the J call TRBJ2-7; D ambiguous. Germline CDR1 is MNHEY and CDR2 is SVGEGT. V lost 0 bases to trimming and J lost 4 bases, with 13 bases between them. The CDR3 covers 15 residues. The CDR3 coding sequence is TGTGCCAGCAGTTACTCCCCCCTACTGGGTTACGAGCAGTACTTC. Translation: CASSYSPLLGYEQYF.

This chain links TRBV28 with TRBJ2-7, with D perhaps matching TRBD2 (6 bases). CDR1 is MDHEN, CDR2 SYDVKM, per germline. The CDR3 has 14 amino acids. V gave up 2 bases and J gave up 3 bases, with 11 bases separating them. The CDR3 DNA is TGTGCCAGCAGTTTAGATTGGGGGGACTACGAGCAGTACTTC. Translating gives CASSLDWGDYEQYF.

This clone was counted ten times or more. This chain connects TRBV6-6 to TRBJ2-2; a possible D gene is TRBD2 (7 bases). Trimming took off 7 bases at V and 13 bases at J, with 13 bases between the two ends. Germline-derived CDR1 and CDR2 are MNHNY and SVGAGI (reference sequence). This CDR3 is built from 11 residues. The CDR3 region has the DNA TGTGCCAGCAAGACGGGGGGCCGGCTGTTTTTT. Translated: CASKTGGRLFF.

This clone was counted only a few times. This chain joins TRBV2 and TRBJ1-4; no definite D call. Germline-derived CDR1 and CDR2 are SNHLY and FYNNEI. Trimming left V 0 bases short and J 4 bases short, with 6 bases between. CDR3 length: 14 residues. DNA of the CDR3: TGTGCCAGCAGTGAAGCGGGCCGTAATGAAAAACTGTTTTTT. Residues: CASSEAGRNEKLFF.

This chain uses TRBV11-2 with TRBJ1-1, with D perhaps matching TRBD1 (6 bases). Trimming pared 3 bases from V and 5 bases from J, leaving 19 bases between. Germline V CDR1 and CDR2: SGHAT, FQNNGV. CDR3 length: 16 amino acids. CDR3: CASSFPGTPGATEAFF. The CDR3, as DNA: TGTGCCAGCAGCTTTCCCGGGACACCGGGGGCGACTGAAGCTTTCTTT.

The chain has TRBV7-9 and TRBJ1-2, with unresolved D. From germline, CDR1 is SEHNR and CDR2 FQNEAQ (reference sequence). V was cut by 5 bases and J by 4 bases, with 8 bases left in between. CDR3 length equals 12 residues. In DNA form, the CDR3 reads TGTGCCAGCAGCCCGGAAGGCTATGGCTACACCTTC. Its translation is CASSPEGYGYTF.

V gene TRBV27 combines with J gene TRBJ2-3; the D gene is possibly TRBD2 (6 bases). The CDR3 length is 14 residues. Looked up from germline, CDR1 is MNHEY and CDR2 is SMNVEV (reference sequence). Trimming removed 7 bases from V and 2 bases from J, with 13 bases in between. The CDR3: CASNQRASTDTQYF. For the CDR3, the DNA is TGTGCCAGCAACCAGCGGGCCTCCACAGATACGCAGTATTTT.

CDR3 protein: CASSSEAWTNEQFF. The CDR3 coding sequence is TGTGCCAGCAGCTCCGAGGCGTGGACTAATGAGCAGTTCTTC. The rearrangement links TRBV7-2 to TRBJ2-1; D is perhaps TRBD2 (5 bases). The V end lost 4 bases, the J end lost 7 bases, and 14 bases lay between the germline ends. Germline assignment: CDR1 SGHTA and CDR2 FQGNSA. The CDR3 spans 14 residues.

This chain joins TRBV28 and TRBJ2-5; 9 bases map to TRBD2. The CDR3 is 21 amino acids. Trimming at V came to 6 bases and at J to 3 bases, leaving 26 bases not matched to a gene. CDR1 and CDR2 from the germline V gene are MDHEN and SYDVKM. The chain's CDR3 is CASSPLSFISAGGPDKETQYF. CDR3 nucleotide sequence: TGTGCCAGCAGCCCCCTTTCCTTTATTTCAGCGGGGGGACCAGATAAAGAGACCCAGTACTTC.

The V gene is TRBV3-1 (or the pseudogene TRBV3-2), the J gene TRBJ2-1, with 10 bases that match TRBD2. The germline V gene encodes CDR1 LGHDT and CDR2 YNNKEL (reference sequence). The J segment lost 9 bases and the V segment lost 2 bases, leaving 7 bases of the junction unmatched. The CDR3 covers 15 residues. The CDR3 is CASSQSGGGIGEQFF. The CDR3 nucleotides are TGTGCCAGCAGCCAAAGCGGGGGGGGTATAGGTGAGCAGTTCTTC.

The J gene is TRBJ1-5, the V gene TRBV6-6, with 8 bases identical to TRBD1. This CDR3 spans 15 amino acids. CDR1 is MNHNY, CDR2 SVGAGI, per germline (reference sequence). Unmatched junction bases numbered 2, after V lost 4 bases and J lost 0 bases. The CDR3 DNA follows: TGTGCCAGCAGTTTGACAGGGGTTAGCAATCAGCCCCAGCATTTT. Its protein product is CASSLTGVSNQPQHF.

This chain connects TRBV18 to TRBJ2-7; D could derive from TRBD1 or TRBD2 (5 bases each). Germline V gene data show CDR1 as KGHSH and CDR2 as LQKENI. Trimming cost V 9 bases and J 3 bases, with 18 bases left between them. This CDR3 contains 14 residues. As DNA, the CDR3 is TGTGCCAGTCAAGGAGGACAACTGTTCTACGAGCAGTACTTC. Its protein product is CASQGGQLFYEQYF.

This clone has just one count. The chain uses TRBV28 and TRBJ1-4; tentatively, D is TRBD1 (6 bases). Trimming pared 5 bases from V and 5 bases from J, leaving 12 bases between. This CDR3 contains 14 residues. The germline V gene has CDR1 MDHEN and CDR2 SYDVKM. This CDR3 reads CASSTQGLNEKLFF. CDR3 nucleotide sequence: TGTGCCAGCAGTACACAGGGACTAAATGAAAAACTGTTTTTT.

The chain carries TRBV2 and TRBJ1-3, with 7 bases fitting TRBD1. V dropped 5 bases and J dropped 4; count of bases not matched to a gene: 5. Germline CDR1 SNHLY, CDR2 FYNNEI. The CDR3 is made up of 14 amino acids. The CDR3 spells CASSIDRVGNTIYF. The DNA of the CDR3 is TGTGCCAGCAGTATAGACAGGGTCGGAAACACCATATATTTT.

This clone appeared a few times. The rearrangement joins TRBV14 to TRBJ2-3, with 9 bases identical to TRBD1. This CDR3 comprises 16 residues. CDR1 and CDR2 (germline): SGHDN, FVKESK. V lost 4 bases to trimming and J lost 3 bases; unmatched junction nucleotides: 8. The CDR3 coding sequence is TGTGCCAGCAGCCTTTATCCGGGACAGGGAACAGATACGCAGTATTTT. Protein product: CASSLYPGQGTDTQYF.

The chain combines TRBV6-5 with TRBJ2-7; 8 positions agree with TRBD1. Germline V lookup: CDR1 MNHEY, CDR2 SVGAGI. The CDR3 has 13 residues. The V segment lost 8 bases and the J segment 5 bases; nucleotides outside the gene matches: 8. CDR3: CASLKQGVNEQYF. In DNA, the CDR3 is TGTGCCAGCCTGAAACAGGGGGTTAACGAGCAGTACTTC.

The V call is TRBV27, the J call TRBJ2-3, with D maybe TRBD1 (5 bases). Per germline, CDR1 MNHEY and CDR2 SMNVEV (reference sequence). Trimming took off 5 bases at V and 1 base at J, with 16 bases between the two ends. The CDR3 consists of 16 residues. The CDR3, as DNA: TGTGCCAGCAGTCTTTCGACAGCTTATGGCACAGATACGCAGTATTTT. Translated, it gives CASSLSTAYGTDTQYF.

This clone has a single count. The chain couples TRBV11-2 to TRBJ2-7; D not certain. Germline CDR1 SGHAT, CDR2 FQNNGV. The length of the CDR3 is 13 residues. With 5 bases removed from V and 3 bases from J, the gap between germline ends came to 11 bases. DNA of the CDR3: TGTGCCAGCAGCACCCGCCACCTCTACGAGCAGTACTTC. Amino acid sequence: CASSTRHLYEQYF. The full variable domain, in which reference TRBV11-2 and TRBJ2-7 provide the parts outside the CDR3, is EAGVAQSPRYKIIEKRQSVAFWCNPISGHATLYWYQQILGQGPKLLIQFQNNGVVDDSQLPKDRFSAERLKGVDSTLKIQPAKLEDSAVYLCASSTRHLYEQYFGPGTRLTVT.

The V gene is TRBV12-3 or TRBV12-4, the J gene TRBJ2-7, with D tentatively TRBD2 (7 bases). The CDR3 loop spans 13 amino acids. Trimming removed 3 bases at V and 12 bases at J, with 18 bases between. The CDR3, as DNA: TGTGCCAGCAGTTTTGGAGGGGCGGGGGCTTTGTACTTC. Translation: CASSFGGAGALYF.

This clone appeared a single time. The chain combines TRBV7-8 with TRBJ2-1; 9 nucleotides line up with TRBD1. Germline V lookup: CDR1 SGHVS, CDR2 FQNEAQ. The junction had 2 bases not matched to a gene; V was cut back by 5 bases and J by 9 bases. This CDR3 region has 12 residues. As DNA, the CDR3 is TGTGCCAGCAGCACAGGGGGCACTGAGCAGTTCTTC. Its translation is CASSTGGTEQFF.

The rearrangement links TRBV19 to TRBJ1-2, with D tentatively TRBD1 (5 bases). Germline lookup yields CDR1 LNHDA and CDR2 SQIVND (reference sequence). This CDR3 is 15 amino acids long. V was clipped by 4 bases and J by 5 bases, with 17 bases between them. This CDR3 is CASSTVWDGRYGYTF. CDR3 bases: TGTGCCAGTAGTACTGTGTGGGACGGGAGATATGGCTACACCTTC.

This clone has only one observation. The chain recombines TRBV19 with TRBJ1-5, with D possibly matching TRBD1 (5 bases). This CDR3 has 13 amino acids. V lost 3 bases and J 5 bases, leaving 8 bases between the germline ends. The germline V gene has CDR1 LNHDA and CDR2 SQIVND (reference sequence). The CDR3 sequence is CASSILGDQPQHF. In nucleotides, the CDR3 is TGTGCCAGTAGTATCCTAGGGGATCAGCCCCAGCATTTT. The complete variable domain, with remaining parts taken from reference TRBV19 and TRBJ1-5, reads DGGITQSPKYLFRKEGQNVTLSCEQNLNHDAMYWYRQDPGQGLRLIYYSQIVNDFQKGDIAEGYSVSREKKESFPLTVTSAQKNPTAFYLCASSILGDQPQHFGDGTRLSIL.

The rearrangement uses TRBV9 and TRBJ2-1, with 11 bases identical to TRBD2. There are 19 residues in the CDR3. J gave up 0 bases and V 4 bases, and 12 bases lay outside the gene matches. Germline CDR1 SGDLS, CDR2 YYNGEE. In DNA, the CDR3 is TGTGCCAGCAGCCCTCGGACTAGCGGGCGGTCCAGCTCCTACAATGAGCAGTTCTTC. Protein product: CASSPRTSGRSSSYNEQFF.

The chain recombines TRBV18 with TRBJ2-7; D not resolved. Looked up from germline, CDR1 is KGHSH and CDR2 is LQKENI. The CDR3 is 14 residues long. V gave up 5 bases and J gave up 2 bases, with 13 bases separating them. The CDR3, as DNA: TGTGCCAGCTCATCCCCGGACGGAACCTACGAGCAGTACTTC. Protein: CASSSPDGTYEQYF.

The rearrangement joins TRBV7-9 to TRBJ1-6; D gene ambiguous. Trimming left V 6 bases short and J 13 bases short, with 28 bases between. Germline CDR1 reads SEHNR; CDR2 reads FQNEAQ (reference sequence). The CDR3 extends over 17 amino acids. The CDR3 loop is CASSSSPSRAMRLPLHF. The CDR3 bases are TGTGCCAGCAGTTCCTCCCCCTCCCGGGCGATGCGTTTGCCCCTCCACTTT.